These 10 T cell receptor beta chains came from one sample sequenced in a study of CD8+CD57+ T cells in acquired aplastic anemia. Selection for sequencing was limited to patients who had shown CD8+CD57+ cell expansion by flow cytometry. Profiling of TCR beta VDJ combinations and CDR3 sequences used genomic DNA as template. TCRdb re-analysed the reads in MiXCR, keeping a single row per CDR3 protein. The sample yields some 180,000 distinct CDR3 sequences, about half seen once. The sequenced material came from sorted CD4+, CD8+, or CD8+CD57+ T cells (not recorded which) from PBMCs. These receptors were obtained from a human donor with aplastic anemia.

The chain has TRBV20-1 and TRBJ1-1, with D possibly TRBD1 on 6 matching bases. Germline lookup yields CDR1 DFQATT and CDR2 SNEGSKA (reference sequence). V was clipped by 4 bases and J by 6 bases, with 15 bases between them. The CDR3 has 13 amino acids. The CDR3 loop is CSANRGRGSEAFF. As DNA, the CDR3 is TGCAGTGCTAACCGAGGCAGGGGCTCTGAAGCTTTCTTT.

This clonotype has a count of ten or more. The rearrangement uses TRBV5-6 and TRBJ1-4; no clear D. The germline V and J ends were trimmed by 2 bases and 5 bases, with 7 bases remaining between them. The length of the CDR3 is 13 residues. CDR1 SGHDT and CDR2 YYEEEE come from the germline V gene. CDR3 sequence reads: CASSFERNEKLFF. The CDR3 DNA reads TGTGCCAGCAGCTTCGAACGGAATGAAAAACTGTTTTTT.

This clonotype was picked up many times. The rearrangement uses TRBV7-9 and TRBJ2-7, with 9 bases that match TRBD1. Trimming removed 4 bases from V and 2 bases from J; junction bases left unmatched: 12. Germline V gene sequence: CDR1 SEHNR, CDR2 FQNEAQ (reference sequence). This CDR3 comprises 17 residues. CDR3 sequence: CASSSTYDGQGPYEQYF. In DNA form, the CDR3 reads TGTGCCAGCAGCTCGACATACGACGGACAGGGGCCCTACGAGCAGTACTTC.

This clonotype was picked up one time. The chain links TRBV20-1 to TRBJ2-1, with 7 positions matching TRBD1. This CDR3 spans 13 amino acids. Germline values: CDR1 DFQATT, CDR2 SNEGSKA (reference sequence). V was pared by 5 bases and J by 8 bases, with 9 bases of the junction left unmatched. CDR3 amino acids: CSAVRQGIDEQFF. DNA for the CDR3: TGCAGTGCTGTAAGACAGGGAATCGATGAGCAGTTCTTC.

The chain recombines TRBV29-1 with TRBJ2-1; 10 positions agree with TRBD1. The trim removed 3 bases at V and 10 bases at J, leaving 3 bases unmatched. This CDR3 has 12 amino acids. CDR1 and CDR2 from the germline V gene are SQVTM and ANQGSEA. CDR3 region: CSVDVGQGEQFF. Here the CDR3 DNA reads TGCAGCGTTGACGTGGGACAGGGGGAGCAGTTCTTC.

This clonotype was seen ten or more times. V is TRBV20-1 and J is TRBJ1-2; D is undetermined. Germline V gene sequence: CDR1 DFQATT, CDR2 SNEGSKA (reference sequence). V lost 6 bases, J lost 4 bases, and 12 bases lay in between. The CDR3 spans 12 residues. The CDR3 is CSATQELYGYTF. CDR3 nucleotides: TGCAGTGCCACTCAAGAACTCTATGGCTACACCTTC.

The chain links TRBV20-1 to TRBJ1-2; D gene unclear. V lost 5 bases and J 2 bases, leaving 15 bases between the germline ends. The CDR3 is made up of 14 amino acids. Germline V gene sequence: CDR1 DFQATT, CDR2 SNEGSKA (reference sequence). CDR3 sequence reads: CSAPGPASNYGYTF. The CDR3 nucleotides read TGCAGTGCTCCCGGGCCCGCGTCGAACTATGGCTACACCTTC.

This chain links TRBV7-2 with TRBJ1-5, with TRBD1 identical over 7 bases. This CDR3 has 15 amino acids. Germline V gives CDR1 SGHTA, CDR2 FQGNSA. The V and J ends lost 7 bases and 7 bases, in that order; junction bases with no gene match: 13. CDR3 loop: CASTPSRQGRQPQHF. The CDR3 DNA is TGTGCCAGCACCCCCAGTCGACAGGGAAGGCAGCCCCAGCATTTT.

In its sample, this clonotype was seen once. This chain connects TRBV2 to TRBJ2-7; 9 bases are a match to TRBD1. The V and J ends lost 4 bases and 0 bases, in that order; junction bases with no gene match: 4. The CDR3 has 15 residues. Germline V gene sequence: CDR1 SNHLY, CDR2 FYNNEI. This CDR3 reads CASSGGTGNSYEQYF. CDR3 sequence (DNA): TGTGCCAGCAGTGGCGGGACAGGGAACTCCTACGAGCAGTACTTC.

This clonotype was observed a handful of times. The chain has TRBV15 and TRBJ1-1, with D uncertain. The CDR3 contains 14 residues. Trimming took off 1 base at V and 0 bases at J, with 6 bases between the two ends. CDR1 is LNHNV, CDR2 YYDKDF, per germline (reference sequence). The CDR3 spells CATSRAPMNTEAFF. The CDR3 nucleotides read TGTGCCACCAGCAGAGCACCCATGAACACTGAAGCTTTCTTT.